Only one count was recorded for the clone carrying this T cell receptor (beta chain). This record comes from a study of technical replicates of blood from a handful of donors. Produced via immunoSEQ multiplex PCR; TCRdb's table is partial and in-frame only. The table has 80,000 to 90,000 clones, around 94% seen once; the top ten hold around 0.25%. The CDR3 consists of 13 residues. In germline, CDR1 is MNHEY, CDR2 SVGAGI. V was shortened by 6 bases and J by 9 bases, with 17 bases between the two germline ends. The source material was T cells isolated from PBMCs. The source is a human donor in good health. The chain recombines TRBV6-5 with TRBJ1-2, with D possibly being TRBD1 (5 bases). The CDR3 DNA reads TGTGCCAGCAGCCCACCGGGACTCCAAAGCTACACCTTC. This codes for CASSPPGLQSYTF.